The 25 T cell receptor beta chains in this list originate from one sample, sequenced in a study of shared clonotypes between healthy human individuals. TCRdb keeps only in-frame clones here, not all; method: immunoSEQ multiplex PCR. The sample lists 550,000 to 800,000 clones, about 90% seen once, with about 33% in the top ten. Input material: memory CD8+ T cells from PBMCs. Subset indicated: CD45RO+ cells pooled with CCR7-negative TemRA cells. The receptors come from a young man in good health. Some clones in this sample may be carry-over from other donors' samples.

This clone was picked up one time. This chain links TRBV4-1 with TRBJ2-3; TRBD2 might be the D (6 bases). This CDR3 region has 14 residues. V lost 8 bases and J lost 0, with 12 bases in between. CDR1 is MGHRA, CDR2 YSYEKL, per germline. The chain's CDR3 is CASGMEGSTDTQYF. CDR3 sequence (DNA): TGCGCCAGCGGCATGGAGGGGAGCACAGATACGCAGTATTTT.

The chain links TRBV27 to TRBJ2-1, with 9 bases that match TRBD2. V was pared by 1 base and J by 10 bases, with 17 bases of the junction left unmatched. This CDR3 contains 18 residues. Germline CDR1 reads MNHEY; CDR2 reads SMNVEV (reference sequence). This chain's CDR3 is CASSLYSGTSRPLGEQFF. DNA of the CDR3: TGTGCCAGCAGTTTATATTCCGGGACTAGCAGACCACTCGGAGAGCAGTTCTTC.

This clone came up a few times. DNA of the CDR3: TGCGCCAGCAGCCAACATAGTGCGGGGCCCAATCAGCCCCAGCATTTT. Amino acid sequence: CASSQHSAGPNQPQHF. The chain has TRBV4-1 and TRBJ1-5; tentatively, D is TRBD1 (5 bases). V was cut by 2 bases and J by 3 bases, with 14 bases left in between. The CDR3 is 16 amino acids. Germline V gene data show CDR1 as MGHRA and CDR2 as YSYEKL.

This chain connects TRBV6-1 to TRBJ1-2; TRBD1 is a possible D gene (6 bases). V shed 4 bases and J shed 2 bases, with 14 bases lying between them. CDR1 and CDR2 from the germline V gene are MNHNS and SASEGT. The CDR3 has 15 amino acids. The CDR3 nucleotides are TGTGCCAGCAGTGTAACAGGGAGGACCAACTATGGCTACACCTTC. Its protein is CASSVTGRTNYGYTF.

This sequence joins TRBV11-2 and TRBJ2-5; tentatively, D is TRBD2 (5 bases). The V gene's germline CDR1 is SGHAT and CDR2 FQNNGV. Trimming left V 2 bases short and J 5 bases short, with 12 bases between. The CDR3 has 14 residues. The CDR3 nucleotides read TGTGCCAGCAGCTTAACCGGGGTGGGGGAGACCCAGTACTTC. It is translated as CASSLTGVGETQYF.

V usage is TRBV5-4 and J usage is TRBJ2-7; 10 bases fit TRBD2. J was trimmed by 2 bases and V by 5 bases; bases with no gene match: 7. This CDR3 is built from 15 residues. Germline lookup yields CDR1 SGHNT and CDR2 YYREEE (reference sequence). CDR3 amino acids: CASSESSGSTYEQYF. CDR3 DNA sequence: TGTGCCAGCAGTGAGTCTAGCGGGAGCACCTACGAGCAGTACTTC. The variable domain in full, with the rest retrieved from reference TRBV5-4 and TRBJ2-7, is ETGVTQSPTHLIKTRGQQVTLRCSSQSGHNTVSWYQQALGQGPQFIFQYYREEENGRGNFPPRFSGLQFPNYSSELNVNALELDDSALYLCASSESSGSTYEQYFGPGTRLTVT.

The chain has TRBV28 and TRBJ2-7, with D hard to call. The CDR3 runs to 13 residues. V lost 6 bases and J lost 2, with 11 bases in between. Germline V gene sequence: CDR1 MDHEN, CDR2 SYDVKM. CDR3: CASRQTETYEQYF. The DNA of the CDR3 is TGTGCCAGCAGACAGACTGAAACCTACGAGCAGTACTTC.

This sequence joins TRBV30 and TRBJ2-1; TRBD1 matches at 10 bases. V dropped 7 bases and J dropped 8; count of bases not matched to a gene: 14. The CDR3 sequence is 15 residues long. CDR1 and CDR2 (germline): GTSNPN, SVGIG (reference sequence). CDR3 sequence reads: CASIDWDRGVDEQFF. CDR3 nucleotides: TGTGCCTCGATTGATTGGGACAGGGGAGTGGATGAGCAGTTCTTC.

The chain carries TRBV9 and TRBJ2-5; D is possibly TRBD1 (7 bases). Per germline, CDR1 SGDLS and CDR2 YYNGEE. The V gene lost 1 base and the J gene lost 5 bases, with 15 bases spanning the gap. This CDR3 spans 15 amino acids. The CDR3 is CASSVIGGAGETQYF. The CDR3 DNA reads TGTGCCAGCAGCGTAATAGGGGGCGCGGGGGAGACCCAGTACTTC.

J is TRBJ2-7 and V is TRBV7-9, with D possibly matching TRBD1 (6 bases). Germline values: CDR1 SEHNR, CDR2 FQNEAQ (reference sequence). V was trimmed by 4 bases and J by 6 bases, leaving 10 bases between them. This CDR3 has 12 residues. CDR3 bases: TGTGCCAGCAGCTCGACAGGCGCCGAGCAGTACTTC. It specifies CASSSTGAEQYF.

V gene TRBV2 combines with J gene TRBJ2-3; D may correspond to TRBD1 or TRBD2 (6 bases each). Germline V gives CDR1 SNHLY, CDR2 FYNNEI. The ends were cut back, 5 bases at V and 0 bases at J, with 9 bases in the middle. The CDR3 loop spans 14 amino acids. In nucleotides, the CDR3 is TGTGCCAGCAGTACAGGGACTAGCACAGATACGCAGTATTTT. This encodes CASSTGTSTDTQYF.

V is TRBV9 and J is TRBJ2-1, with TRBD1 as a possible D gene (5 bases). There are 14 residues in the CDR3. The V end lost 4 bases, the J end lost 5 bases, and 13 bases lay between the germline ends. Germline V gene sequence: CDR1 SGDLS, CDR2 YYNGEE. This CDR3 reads CASSPWGPHNEQFF. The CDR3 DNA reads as TGTGCCAGCAGCCCCTGGGGCCCTCACAATGAGCAGTTCTTC.

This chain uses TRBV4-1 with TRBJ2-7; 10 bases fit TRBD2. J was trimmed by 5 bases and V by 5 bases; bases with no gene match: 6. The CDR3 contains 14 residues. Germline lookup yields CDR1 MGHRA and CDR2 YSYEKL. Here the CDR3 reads CASSSSGRYDEQYF. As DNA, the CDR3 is TGCGCCAGCAGCAGTAGCGGGAGGTACGACGAGCAGTACTTC.

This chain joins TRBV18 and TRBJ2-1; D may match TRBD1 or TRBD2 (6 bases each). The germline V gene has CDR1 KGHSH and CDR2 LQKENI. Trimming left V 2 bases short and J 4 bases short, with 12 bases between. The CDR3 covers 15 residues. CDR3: CASSPFPGAYNEQFF. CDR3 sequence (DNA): TGTGCCAGCTCACCATTCCCGGGGGCGTACAATGAGCAGTTCTTC.

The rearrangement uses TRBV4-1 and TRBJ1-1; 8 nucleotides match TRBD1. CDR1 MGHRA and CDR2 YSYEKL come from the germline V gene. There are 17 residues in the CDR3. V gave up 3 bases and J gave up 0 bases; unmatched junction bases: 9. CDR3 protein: CASSHGGQVVVNTEAFF. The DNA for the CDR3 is TGCGCCAGCAGCCACGGGGGACAGGTAGTGGTGAACACTGAAGCTTTCTTT.

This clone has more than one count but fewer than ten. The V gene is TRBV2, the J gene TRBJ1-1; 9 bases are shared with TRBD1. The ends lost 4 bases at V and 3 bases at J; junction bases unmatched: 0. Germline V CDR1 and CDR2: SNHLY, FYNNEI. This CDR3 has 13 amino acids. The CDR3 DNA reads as TGTGCCAGCAGTGGGACAGGGGACACTGAAGCTTTCTTT. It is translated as CASSGTGDTEAFF.

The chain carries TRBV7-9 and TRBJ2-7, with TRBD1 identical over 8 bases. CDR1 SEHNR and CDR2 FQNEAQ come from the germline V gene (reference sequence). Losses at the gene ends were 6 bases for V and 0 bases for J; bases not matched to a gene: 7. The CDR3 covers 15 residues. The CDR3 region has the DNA TGTGCCAGCAGTTTGGGACAGGTGAGCTCCTACGAGCAGTACTTC. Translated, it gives CASSLGQVSSYEQYF.

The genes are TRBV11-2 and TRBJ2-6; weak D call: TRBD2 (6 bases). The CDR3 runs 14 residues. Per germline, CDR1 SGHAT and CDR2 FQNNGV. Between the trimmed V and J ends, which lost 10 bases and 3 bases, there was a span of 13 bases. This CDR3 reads CATPAEGGANVLTF. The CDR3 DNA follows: TGTGCCACCCCGGCGGAGGGTGGGGCCAACGTCCTGACTTTC.

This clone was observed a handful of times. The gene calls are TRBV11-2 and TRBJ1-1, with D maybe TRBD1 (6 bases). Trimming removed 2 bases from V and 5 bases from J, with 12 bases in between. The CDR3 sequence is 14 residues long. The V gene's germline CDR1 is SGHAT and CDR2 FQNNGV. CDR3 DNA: TGTGCCAGCAGCTTACTTACAGGGCGTACTGAAGCTTTCTTT. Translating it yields CASSLLTGRTEAFF.

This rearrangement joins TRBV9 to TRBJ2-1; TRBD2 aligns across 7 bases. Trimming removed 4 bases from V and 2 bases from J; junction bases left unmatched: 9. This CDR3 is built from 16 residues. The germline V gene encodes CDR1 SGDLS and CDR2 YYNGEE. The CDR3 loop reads CASSPRHAGAYNEQFF. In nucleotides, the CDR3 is TGTGCCAGCAGCCCCCGCCACGCGGGAGCCTACAATGAGCAGTTCTTC.

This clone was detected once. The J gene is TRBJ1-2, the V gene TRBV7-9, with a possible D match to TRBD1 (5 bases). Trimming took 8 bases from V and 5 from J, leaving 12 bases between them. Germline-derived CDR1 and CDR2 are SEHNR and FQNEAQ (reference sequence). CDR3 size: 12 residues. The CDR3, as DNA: TGTGCCAGCGGCCCGACAGATTATGGCTACACCTTC. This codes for CASGPTDYGYTF. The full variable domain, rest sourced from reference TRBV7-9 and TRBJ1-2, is DTGVSQNPRHKITKRGQNVTFRCDPISEHNRLYWYRQTLGQGPEFLTYFQNEAQLEKSRLLSDRFSAERPKGSFSTLEIQRTEQGDSAMYLCASGPTDYGYTFGSGTRLTVV.

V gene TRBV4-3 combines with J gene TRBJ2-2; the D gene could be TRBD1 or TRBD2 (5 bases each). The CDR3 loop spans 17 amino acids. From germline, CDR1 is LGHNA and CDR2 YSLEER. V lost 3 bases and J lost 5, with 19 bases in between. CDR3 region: CASSHPEGRAGTGELFF. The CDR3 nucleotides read TGCGCCAGCAGCCACCCAGAGGGGCGGGCCGGAACCGGGGAGCTGTTTTTT.

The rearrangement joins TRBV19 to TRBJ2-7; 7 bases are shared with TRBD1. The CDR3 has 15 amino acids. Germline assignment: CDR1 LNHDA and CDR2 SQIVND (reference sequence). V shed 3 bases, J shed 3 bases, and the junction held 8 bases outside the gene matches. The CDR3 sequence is CASSMGAGGLYEQYF. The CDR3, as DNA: TGTGCCAGTAGTATGGGGGCAGGGGGTCTCTACGAGCAGTACTTC.

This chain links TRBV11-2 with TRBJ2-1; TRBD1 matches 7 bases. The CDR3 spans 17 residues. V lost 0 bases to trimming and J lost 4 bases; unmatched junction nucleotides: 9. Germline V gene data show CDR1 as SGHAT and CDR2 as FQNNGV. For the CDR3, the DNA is TGTGCCAGCAGCTTAGATGTTGGACAGGTATCTTACAATGAGCAGTTCTTC. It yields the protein CASSLDVGQVSYNEQFF.

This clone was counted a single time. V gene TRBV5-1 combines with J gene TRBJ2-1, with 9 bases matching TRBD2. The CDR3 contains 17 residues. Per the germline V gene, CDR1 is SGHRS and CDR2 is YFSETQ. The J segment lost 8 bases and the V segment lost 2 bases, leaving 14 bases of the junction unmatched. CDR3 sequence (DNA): TGCGCCAGCAGCTTAGGATATCCCGCGGGAGGGCCGGATGAGCAGTTCTTC. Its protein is CASSLGYPAGGPDEQFF.